This is a list of T cell receptor beta chains from one sample in a study of CD8 T cells in Susac syndrome. TCRdb fed the immunoSEQ multiplex PCR reads into MiXCR, producing one record per CDR3 protein. Of about 140,000 distinct CDR3 sequences in the sample, 85% to 95% were seen once. Sequences were obtained from CD4+ T cells from PBMCs. Receptors originate from a human donor with Susac syndrome. CDR3s include the opening cysteine and the closing phenylalanine or tryptophan. Fields, in order: CDR3 length, D gene, clone size, V gene, J gene, CDR3 protein, CDR3 DNA. A D gene is named only where the DNA matches it firmly. Rows may omit the clone size; those that give it use once, few, many or a size class.

len: 14
d_gene: .
abundance: .
v_gene: TRBV28
j_gene: TRBJ2-5
CDR3aa: CATTWDTPGGTQYF
CDR3nt: TGTGCCACTACCTGGGATACACCGGGTGGGACCCAGTACTTC

len: 14
d_gene: .
abundance: .
v_gene: TRBV6-5
j_gene: TRBJ2-3
CDR3aa: CASSYAESTDTQYF
CDR3nt: TGTGCCAGCAGTTACGCCGAGAGCACAGATACGCAGTATTTT

len: 16
d_gene: TRBD2
abundance: .
v_gene: TRBV13
j_gene: TRBJ2-3
CDR3aa: CASSLEGRERSDTQYF
CDR3nt: TGTGCCAGCAGCTTAGAGGGGCGGGAGCGTTCAGATACGCAGTATTTT

len: 14
d_gene: .
abundance: .
v_gene: TRBV3-1
j_gene: TRBJ1-1
CDR3aa: CASNSRLGGTEAFF
CDR3nt: TGTGCCAGCAACTCAAGGTTGGGAGGCACTGAAGCTTTCTTT

len: 16
d_gene: .
abundance: .
v_gene: TRBV28
j_gene: TRBJ1-1
CDR3aa: CASSPAGGLMNTEAFF
CDR3nt: TGTGCCAGCAGCCCGGCCGGGGGCCTCATGAACACTGAAGCTTTCTTT

len: 15
d_gene: TRBD1
abundance: .
v_gene: TRBV12-3/TRBV12-4
j_gene: TRBJ1-6
CDR3aa: CASSSGNRGNSPLHF
CDR3nt: TGTGCCAGCAGTTCCGGGAACAGGGGAAATTCACCCCTCCACTTT

len: 14
d_gene: .
abundance: .
v_gene: TRBV25-1
j_gene: TRBJ1-1
CDR3aa: CASSEDDSYTEAFF
CDR3nt: TGTGCCAGCAGTGAGGATGACAGCTACACTGAAGCTTTCTTT

len: 11
d_gene: .
abundance: .
v_gene: TRBV12-3/TRBV12-4
j_gene: TRBJ2-2
CDR3aa: CASSFSGELFF
CDR3nt: TGTGCCAGCAGTTTCTCCGGGGAGCTGTTTTTT

len: 15
d_gene: .
abundance: .
v_gene: TRBV25-1
j_gene: TRBJ2-1
CDR3aa: CASSERQGTYNEQFF
CDR3nt: TGTGCCAGCAGTGAACGACAAGGAACCTACAATGAGCAGTTCTTC

len: 18
d_gene: .
abundance: .
v_gene: TRBV14
j_gene: TRBJ2-2
CDR3aa: CASSQAPGRIGNTGELFF
CDR3nt: TGTGCCAGCAGCCAAGCCCCCGGTAGAATAGGGAACACCGGGGAGCTGTTTTTT

len: 14
d_gene: .
abundance: once
v_gene: TRBV27
j_gene: TRBJ1-5
CDR3aa: CASSLGGPPQPQHF
CDR3nt: TGTGCCAGCAGTTTGGGCGGACCCCCTCAGCCCCAGCATTTT

len: 14
d_gene: .
abundance: .
v_gene: TRBV15
j_gene: TRBJ1-3
CDR3aa: CATSSGHSGNTIYF
CDR3nt: TGTGCCACCAGCAGCGGACATAGTGGAAACACCATATATTTT

len: 11
d_gene: .
abundance: .
v_gene: TRBV28
j_gene: TRBJ2-7
CDR3aa: CASSFLGGQYF
CDR3nt: TGTGCCAGCAGTTTCCTGGGGGGCCAGTACTTC

len: 16
d_gene: TRBD2
abundance: .
v_gene: TRBV6-1
j_gene: TRBJ2-1
CDR3aa: CASSESGGRAFNEQFF
CDR3nt: TGTGCCAGCAGTGAATCTGGCGGGAGGGCCTTCAATGAGCAGTTCTTC

len: 13
d_gene: .
abundance: .
v_gene: TRBV18
j_gene: TRBJ2-5
CDR3aa: CASSPGGWETQYF
CDR3nt: TGTGCCAGCTCACCAGGGGGTTGGGAGACCCAGTACTTC

len: 13
d_gene: TRBD1
abundance: .
v_gene: TRBV12-3/TRBV12-4
j_gene: TRBJ1-6
CDR3aa: CASNRQGNSPLHF
CDR3nt: TGTGCCAGTAATCGACAGGGAAATTCACCCCTCCACTTT

len: 14
d_gene: .
abundance: .
v_gene: TRBV6-5
j_gene: TRBJ2-5
CDR3aa: CASRPGPGSGTQYF
CDR3nt: TGTGCCAGCAGACCCGGGCCAGGATCGGGGACCCAGTACTTC

len: 13
d_gene: TRBD2
abundance: .
v_gene: TRBV7-7
j_gene: TRBJ2-1
CDR3aa: CASSLDLSGGQFF
CDR3nt: TGTGCTAGCAGCTTAGATCTATCGGGGGGGCAGTTCTTC

len: 13
d_gene: TRBD1
abundance: .
v_gene: TRBV10-3
j_gene: TRBJ2-7
CDR3aa: CAISRPGGNEQYF
CDR3nt: TGTGCCATCAGTAGGCCAGGGGGAAATGAGCAGTACTTC

len: 16
d_gene: TRBD2
abundance: .
v_gene: TRBV20-1
j_gene: TRBJ2-5
CDR3aa: CSARVTSGSPGETQYF
CDR3nt: TGCAGTGCTAGAGTCACTAGCGGGTCGCCGGGGGAGACCCAGTACTTC

len: 15
d_gene: TRBD1
abundance: .
v_gene: TRBV10-3
j_gene: TRBJ1-2
CDR3aa: CAISGWTGINYGYTF
CDR3nt: TGTGCCATCAGTGGATGGACAGGCATAAACTATGGCTACACCTTC

len: 16
d_gene: TRBD2
abundance: .
v_gene: TRBV12-3/TRBV12-4
j_gene: TRBJ2-4
CDR3aa: CASSFSGGGGKNIQYF
CDR3nt: TGTGCCAGCAGTTTCTCCGGCGGGGGGGGCAAAAACATTCAGTACTTC

len: 14
d_gene: .
abundance: .
v_gene: TRBV12-3/TRBV12-4
j_gene: TRBJ2-7
CDR3aa: CASSLNSLTYEQYF
CDR3nt: TGTGCCAGCAGTTTGAACAGCCTAACCTACGAGCAGTACTTC

len: 15
d_gene: TRBD1
abundance: .
v_gene: TRBV5-1
j_gene: TRBJ2-5
CDR3aa: CAIRTIRQGKETQYF
CDR3nt: TGCGCCATCCGAACGATACGACAGGGGAAAGAGACCCAGTACTTC

len: 12
d_gene: .
abundance: .
v_gene: TRBV20-1
j_gene: TRBJ1-5
CDR3aa: CSAEGLGQPQHF
CDR3nt: TGCAGTGCGGAGGGTCTAGGGCAGCCCCAGCATTTT

len: 14
d_gene: .
abundance: .
v_gene: TRBV10-3
j_gene: TRBJ1-2
CDR3aa: CAISESGRNYGYTF
CDR3nt: TGTGCCATCAGTGAGTCAGGCAGGAACTATGGCTACACCTTC

len: 15
d_gene: .
abundance: .
v_gene: TRBV27
j_gene: TRBJ2-6
CDR3aa: CASGKGTLGANVLTF
CDR3nt: TGTGCCAGCGGGAAAGGGACCCTCGGGGCCAACGTCCTGACTTTC

len: 14
d_gene: TRBD1
abundance: .
v_gene: TRBV6-6
j_gene: TRBJ1-6
CDR3aa: CASSLRDRVPPLHF
CDR3nt: TGTGCCAGCAGTCTTCGGGACAGGGTACCACCCCTCCACTTT

len: 13
d_gene: TRBD1
abundance: .
v_gene: TRBV30
j_gene: TRBJ1-1
CDR3aa: CAWTPDRGGGAFF
CDR3nt: TGTGCCTGGACTCCGGACAGGGGAGGTGGAGCTTTCTTT

len: 17
d_gene: TRBD2
abundance: .
v_gene: TRBV20-1
j_gene: TRBJ2-7
CDR3aa: CSAAGLAGGTYSYEQYF
CDR3nt: TGCAGTGCCGCGGGACTAGCGGGAGGTACCTACTCCTACGAGCAGTACTTC

len: 12
d_gene: .
abundance: .
v_gene: TRBV7-2
j_gene: TRBJ2-1
CDR3aa: CASSLVRDKQFF
CDR3nt: TGTGCCAGCAGCTTAGTCCGGGACAAGCAGTTCTTC

len: 13
d_gene: .
abundance: .
v_gene: TRBV12-5
j_gene: TRBJ2-1
CDR3aa: CASGLVEVYEQFF
CDR3nt: TGTGCTAGTGGTTTGGTGGAGGTCTATGAGCAGTTCTTC

len: 13
d_gene: .
abundance: .
v_gene: TRBV18
j_gene: TRBJ1-1
CDR3aa: CASTSQGGTEAFF
CDR3nt: TGTGCCAGCACGTCCCAGGGAGGCACTGAAGCTTTCTTT

len: 15
d_gene: TRBD2
abundance: .
v_gene: TRBV9
j_gene: TRBJ2-5
CDR3aa: CASSPAGGLRETQYF
CDR3nt: TGTGCCAGCAGCCCAGCGGGGGGGCTGAGAGAGACCCAGTACTTC

len: 15
d_gene: TRBD2
abundance: once
v_gene: TRBV20-1
j_gene: TRBJ2-4
CDR3aa: CSASGGALAKNIQYF
CDR3nt: TGCAGTGCTAGCGGGGGGGCCCTAGCAAAAAACATTCAGTACTTC

len: 15
d_gene: TRBD2
abundance: .
v_gene: TRBV5-1
j_gene: TRBJ2-7
CDR3aa: CASSLAVGGADEQYF
CDR3nt: TGCGCCAGCAGCTTGGCCGTCGGGGGGGCTGACGAGCAGTACTTC

len: 15
d_gene: .
abundance: .
v_gene: TRBV5-6
j_gene: TRBJ2-7
CDR3aa: CASSSKLDSSYEQYF
CDR3nt: TGTGCCAGCAGCTCGAAGCTAGACAGCTCCTACGAGCAGTACTTC

len: 13
d_gene: .
abundance: .
v_gene: TRBV4-1
j_gene: TRBJ1-4
CDR3aa: CASSQRLNEKLFF
CDR3nt: TGCGCCAGCAGCCAACGGTTAAATGAAAAACTGTTTTTT

len: 14
d_gene: TRBD1
abundance: .
v_gene: TRBV11-2
j_gene: TRBJ2-7
CDR3aa: CASSYGQGQSEQYF
CDR3nt: TGTGCCAGCAGTTACGGACAGGGTCAATCCGAGCAGTACTTC

len: 14
d_gene: .
abundance: .
v_gene: TRBV20-1
j_gene: TRBJ1-1
CDR3aa: CSARAGHMNTEAFF
CDR3nt: TGCAGTGCTAGAGCAGGGCACATGAACACTGAAGCTTTCTTT

len: 16
d_gene: TRBD1
abundance: .
v_gene: TRBV30
j_gene: TRBJ2-7
CDR3aa: CAWRRGDRGQTYEQYF
CDR3nt: TGTGCCTGGAGACGGGGGGACAGGGGGCAAACCTACGAGCAGTACTTC

len: 13
d_gene: .
abundance: .
v_gene: TRBV30
j_gene: TRBJ1-2
CDR3aa: CAWSVGGTYGYTF
CDR3nt: TGTGCCTGGAGTGTAGGAGGGACCTATGGCTACACCTTC

len: 14
d_gene: .
abundance: .
v_gene: TRBV19
j_gene: TRBJ2-3
CDR3aa: CASSMGASTDTQYF
CDR3nt: TGTGCCAGTAGTATGGGGGCTAGCACAGATACGCAGTATTTT

len: 14
d_gene: .
abundance: .
v_gene: TRBV18
j_gene: TRBJ1-2
CDR3aa: CASSPPAGLNGYTF
CDR3nt: TGTGCCAGCTCACCACCGGCCGGCCTGAATGGCTACACCTTC

len: 14
d_gene: .
abundance: .
v_gene: TRBV12-3/TRBV12-4
j_gene: TRBJ2-7
CDR3aa: CASLPGLGSYEQYF
CDR3nt: TGTGCCAGCTTACCGGGACTCGGATCCTACGAGCAGTACTTC

len: 14
d_gene: .
abundance: .
v_gene: TRBV7-2
j_gene: TRBJ2-1
CDR3aa: CASSSQRSSDEQFF
CDR3nt: TGTGCCAGCAGCTCACAGCGAAGTAGTGATGAGCAGTTCTTC

len: 13
d_gene: .
abundance: .
v_gene: TRBV12-5
j_gene: TRBJ2-5
CDR3aa: CASALRGKETQYF
CDR3nt: TGTGCTAGTGCCCTGCGAGGGAAAGAGACCCAGTACTTC

len: 16
d_gene: .
abundance: .
v_gene: TRBV3-1
j_gene: TRBJ1-2
CDR3aa: CASSPLLGGRGYGYTF
CDR3nt: TGTGCCAGCAGCCCCCTATTGGGGGGGCGCGGCTATGGCTACACCTTC

len: 12
d_gene: .
abundance: .
v_gene: TRBV20-1
j_gene: TRBJ2-1
CDR3aa: CSARGAAGEQFF
CDR3nt: TGCAGTGCTAGAGGTGCGGCGGGTGAGCAGTTCTTC

len: 16
d_gene: .
abundance: .
v_gene: TRBV30
j_gene: TRBJ2-3
CDR3aa: CAWSSSGGYLTDTQYF
CDR3nt: TGTGCCTGGAGTAGCAGCGGAGGCTACCTCACAGATACGCAGTATTTT

len: 12
d_gene: .
abundance: .
v_gene: TRBV7-2
j_gene: TRBJ1-4
CDR3aa: CASSYRSEKLFF
CDR3nt: TGTGCCAGCAGCTATCGGAGTGAAAAACTGTTTTTT

len: 17
d_gene: TRBD1
abundance: once
v_gene: TRBV12-3/TRBV12-4
j_gene: TRBJ2-6
CDR3aa: CASSERDRSSGANVLTF
CDR3nt: TGTGCCAGCAGTGAAAGGGACAGGAGCTCTGGGGCCAACGTCCTGACTTTC

len: 14
d_gene: .
abundance: once
v_gene: TRBV12-3/TRBV12-4
j_gene: TRBJ1-4
CDR3aa: CASSLEGSFEKLFF
CDR3nt: TGTGCCAGCAGTTTAGAGGGCAGTTTTGAAAAACTGTTTTTT

len: 13
d_gene: TRBD1
abundance: .
v_gene: TRBV19
j_gene: TRBJ1-2
CDR3aa: CASSRQGAHGYTF
CDR3nt: TGTGCCAGTAGCAGACAGGGGGCCCATGGCTACACCTTC

len: 14
d_gene: .
abundance: .
v_gene: TRBV6-2/TRBV6-3
j_gene: TRBJ2-1
CDR3aa: CASSSVGSYNEQFF
CDR3nt: TGTGCCAGCAGTTCCGTCGGGTCCTACAATGAGCAGTTCTTC

len: 13
d_gene: .
abundance: .
v_gene: TRBV2
j_gene: TRBJ2-3
CDR3aa: CASSETLGHTQYF
CDR3nt: TGTGCCAGCAGTGAGACTCTGGGGCATACGCAGTATTTT

len: 17
d_gene: .
abundance: .
v_gene: TRBV3-1
j_gene: TRBJ2-2
CDR3aa: CASSQGGRIANTGELFF
CDR3nt: TGTGCCAGCAGCCAAGGGGGCAGAATCGCGAACACCGGGGAGCTGTTTTTT

len: 16
d_gene: TRBD1
abundance: .
v_gene: TRBV3-1
j_gene: TRBJ1-1
CDR3aa: CASSLATGTGSTEAFF
CDR3nt: TGTGCCAGCAGCCTTGCAACCGGGACAGGTAGCACTGAAGCTTTCTTT

len: 14
d_gene: .
abundance: .
v_gene: TRBV28
j_gene: TRBJ1-6
CDR3aa: CASSQPTGFSPLHF
CDR3nt: TGTGCCAGCAGTCAGCCGACAGGATTTTCACCCCTCCACTTT